This TCR beta chain was obtained from a study of T cells in Graves' hyperthyroidism and ophthalmopathy. This clonotype showed up many times. The antigen is undetermined. The V end was cut by 5 bases, the J end by 2 bases, with 16 bases between. CDR1 and CDR2 (germline): MDHEN, SYDVKM. The CDR3 consists of 15 residues. The CDR3 regions of TCR beta were amplified from RNA transcripts. HTBI primers were the set used in a first-round RT-PCR of the TCR CDR3. One entry per CDR3 protein results from TCRdb running MiXCR on the multiplex PCR reads. The sample has about 350,000 distinct CDR3 sequences, 15% to 20% seen once; the top ten hold around 15%. The study's findings and limits: Among clonotypes expanded in thyroid above 0.001, most were also found in blood.

Ophthalmopathy in the patients scored at least 3 on Clinical Activity Score and at least 4 on NOSPECS grade, lasting under 3 months. Reasons for excluding patients were uncontrolled infection, other autoimmune disease, pregnancy or lactation. Diagnosis rested on symptoms, serum thyroxine and TRAb, thyroid ultrasound, and orbital computed tomography. The chain uses TRBV28 and TRBJ2-7; D might be TRBD2 (7 bases). Sequencing was carried out using blood. The TCR was taken from a woman in her 40s with Graves' ophthalmopathy. CDR3 residues: CASSPRGATTYEQYF. The CDR3 region has the DNA TGTGCCAGCAGTCCCCGGGGGGCGACCACCTACGAGCAGTACTTC.